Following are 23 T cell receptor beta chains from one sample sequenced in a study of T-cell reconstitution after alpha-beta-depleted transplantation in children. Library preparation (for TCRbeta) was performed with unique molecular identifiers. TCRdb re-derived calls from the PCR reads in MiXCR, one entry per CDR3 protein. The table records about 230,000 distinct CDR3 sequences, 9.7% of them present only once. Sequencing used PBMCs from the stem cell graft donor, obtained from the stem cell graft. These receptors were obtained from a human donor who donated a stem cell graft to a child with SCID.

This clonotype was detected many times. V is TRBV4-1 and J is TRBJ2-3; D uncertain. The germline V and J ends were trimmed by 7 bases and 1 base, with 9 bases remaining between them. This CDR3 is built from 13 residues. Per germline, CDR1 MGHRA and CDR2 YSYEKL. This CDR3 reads CASKFIGTDTQYF. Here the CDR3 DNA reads TGCGCCAGCAAATTCATAGGCACAGATACGCAGTATTTT.

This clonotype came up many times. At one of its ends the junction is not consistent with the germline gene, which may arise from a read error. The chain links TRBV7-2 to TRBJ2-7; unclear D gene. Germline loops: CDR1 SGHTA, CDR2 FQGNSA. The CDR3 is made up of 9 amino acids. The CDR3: CASSPRNLF. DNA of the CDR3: TGTGCCAGCAGCCCTAGAAATCTTTTC. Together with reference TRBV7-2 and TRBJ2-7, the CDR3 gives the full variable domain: GAGVSQSPSNKVTEKGKDVELRCDPISGHTALYWYRQSLGQGLEFLIYFQGNSAPDKSGLPSDRFSAERTGGSVSTLTIQRTQQEDSAVYLCASSPRNLFGPGTRLTVT.

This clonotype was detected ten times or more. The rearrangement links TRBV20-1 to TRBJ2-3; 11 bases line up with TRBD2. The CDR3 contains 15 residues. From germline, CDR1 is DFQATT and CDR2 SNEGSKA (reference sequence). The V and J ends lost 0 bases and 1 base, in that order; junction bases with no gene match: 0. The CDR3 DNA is TGCAGTGCTAGAGAACTAGCGGGGGGCACAGATACGCAGTATTTT. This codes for CSARELAGGTDTQYF.

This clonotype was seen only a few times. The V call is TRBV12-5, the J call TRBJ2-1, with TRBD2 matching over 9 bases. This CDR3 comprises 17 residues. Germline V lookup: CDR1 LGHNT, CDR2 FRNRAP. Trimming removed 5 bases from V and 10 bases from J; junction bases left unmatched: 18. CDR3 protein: CASGPLPFGGGVVEQFF. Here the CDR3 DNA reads TGTGCTAGTGGTCCGCTACCGTTCGGCGGGGGGGTCGTCGAGCAGTTCTTC.

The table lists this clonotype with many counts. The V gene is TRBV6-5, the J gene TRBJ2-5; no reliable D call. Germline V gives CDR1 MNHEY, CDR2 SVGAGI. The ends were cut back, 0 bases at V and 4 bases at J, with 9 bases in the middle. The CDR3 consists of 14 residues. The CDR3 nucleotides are TGTGCCAGCAGTTACTCTATATCGGCAGAGACCCAGTACTTC. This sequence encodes CASSYSISAETQYF.

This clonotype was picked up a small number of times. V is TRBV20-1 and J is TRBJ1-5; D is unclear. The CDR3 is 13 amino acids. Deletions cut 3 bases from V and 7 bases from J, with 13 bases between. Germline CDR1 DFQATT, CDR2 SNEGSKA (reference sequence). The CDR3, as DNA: TGCAGTGCTAGTCCCCAGGTAAAACAGCCCCAGCATTTT. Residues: CSASPQVKQPQHF.

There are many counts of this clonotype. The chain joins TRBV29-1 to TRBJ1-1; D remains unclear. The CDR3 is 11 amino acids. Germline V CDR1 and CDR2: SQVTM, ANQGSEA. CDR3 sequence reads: CSGVGNTEAFF. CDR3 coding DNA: TGCAGTGGAGTGGGGAACACTGAAGCTTTCTTT.

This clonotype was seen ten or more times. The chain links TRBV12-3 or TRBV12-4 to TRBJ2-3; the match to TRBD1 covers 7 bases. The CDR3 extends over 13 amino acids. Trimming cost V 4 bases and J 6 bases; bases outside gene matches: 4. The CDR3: CASSSLQGDTQYF. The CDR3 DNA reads TGTGCCAGCAGTTCGCTACAGGGGGATACGCAGTATTTT.

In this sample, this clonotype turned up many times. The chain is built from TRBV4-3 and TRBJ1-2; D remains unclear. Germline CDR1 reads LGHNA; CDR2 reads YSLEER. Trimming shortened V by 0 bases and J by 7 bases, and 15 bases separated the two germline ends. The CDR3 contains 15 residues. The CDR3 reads CASSQEPGSEGGYTF. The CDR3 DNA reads TGCGCCAGCAGCCAAGAGCCAGGCTCGGAAGGTGGCTACACCTTC.

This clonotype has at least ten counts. CDR3 DNA: TGCGCCAGCAGCTTGCAGGAGGGGGCGAGGTATGGCTACACCTTC. Translating gives CASSLQEGARYGYTF. The rearrangement uses TRBV5-1 and TRBJ1-2, with TRBD1 matching 7 bases. The CDR3 contains 15 residues. Germline V CDR1 and CDR2: SGHRS, YFSETQ. The V gene end was trimmed by 1 base and the J gene end by 5 bases; junction bases not matched to a gene: 8.

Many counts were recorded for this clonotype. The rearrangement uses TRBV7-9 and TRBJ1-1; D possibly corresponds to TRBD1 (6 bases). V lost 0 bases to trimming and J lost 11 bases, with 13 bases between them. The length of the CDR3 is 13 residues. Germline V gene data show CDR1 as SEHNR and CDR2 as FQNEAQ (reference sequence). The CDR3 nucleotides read TGTGCCAGCAGCTTAGCACAGGGCAGGCGGGCTTTCTTT. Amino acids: CASSLAQGRRAFF.

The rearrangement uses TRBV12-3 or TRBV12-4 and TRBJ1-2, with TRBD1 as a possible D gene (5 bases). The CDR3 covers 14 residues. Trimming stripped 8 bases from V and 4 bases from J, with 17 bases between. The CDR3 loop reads CASGIQGSTYGYTF. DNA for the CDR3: TGTGCCAGCGGAATCCAGGGTTCCACCTATGGCTACACCTTC.

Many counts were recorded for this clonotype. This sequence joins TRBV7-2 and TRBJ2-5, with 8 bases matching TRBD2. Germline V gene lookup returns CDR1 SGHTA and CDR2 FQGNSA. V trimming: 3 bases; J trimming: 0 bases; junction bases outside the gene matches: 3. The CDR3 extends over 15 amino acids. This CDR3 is CASSFISGNQETQYF. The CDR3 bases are TGTGCCAGCAGCTTCATTAGCGGGAACCAAGAGACCCAGTACTTC.

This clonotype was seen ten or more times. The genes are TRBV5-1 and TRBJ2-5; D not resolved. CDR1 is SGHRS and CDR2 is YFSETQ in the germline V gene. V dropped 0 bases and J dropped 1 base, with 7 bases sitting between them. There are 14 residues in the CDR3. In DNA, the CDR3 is TGCGCCAGCAGCTTGGTTCGGTCCCAAGAGACCCAGTACTTC. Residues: CASSLVRSQETQYF.

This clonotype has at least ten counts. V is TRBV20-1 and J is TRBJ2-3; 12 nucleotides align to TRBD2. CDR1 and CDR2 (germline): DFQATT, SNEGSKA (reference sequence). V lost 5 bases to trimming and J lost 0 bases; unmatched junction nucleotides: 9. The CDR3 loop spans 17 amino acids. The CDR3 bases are TGCAGTGCTCAGACTAGCGGGGGACCCTTAAGCACAGATACGCAGTATTTT. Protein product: CSAQTSGGPLSTDTQYF.

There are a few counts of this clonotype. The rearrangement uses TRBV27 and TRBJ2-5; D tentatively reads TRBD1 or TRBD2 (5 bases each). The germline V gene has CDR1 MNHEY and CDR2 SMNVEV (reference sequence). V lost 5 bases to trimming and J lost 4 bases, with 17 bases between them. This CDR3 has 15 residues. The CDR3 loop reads CASSPRTLGTETQYF. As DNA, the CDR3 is TGTGCCAGCAGTCCACGGACCCTGGGGACAGAGACCCAGTACTTC.

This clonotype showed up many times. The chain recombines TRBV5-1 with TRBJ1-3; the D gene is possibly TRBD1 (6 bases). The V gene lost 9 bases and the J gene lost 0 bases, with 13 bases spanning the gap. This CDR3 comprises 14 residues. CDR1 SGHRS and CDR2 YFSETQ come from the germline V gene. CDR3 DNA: TGCGCCACCAGGACAGATCCCTCTGGAAACACCATATATTTT. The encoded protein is CATRTDPSGNTIYF.

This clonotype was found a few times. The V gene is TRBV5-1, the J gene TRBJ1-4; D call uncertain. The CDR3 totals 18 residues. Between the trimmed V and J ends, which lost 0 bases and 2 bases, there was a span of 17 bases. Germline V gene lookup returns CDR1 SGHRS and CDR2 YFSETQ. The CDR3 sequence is CASSLGVLLGRTNEKLFF. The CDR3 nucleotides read TGCGCCAGCAGCTTGGGTGTATTGCTGGGTCGGACTAATGAAAAACTGTTTTTT.

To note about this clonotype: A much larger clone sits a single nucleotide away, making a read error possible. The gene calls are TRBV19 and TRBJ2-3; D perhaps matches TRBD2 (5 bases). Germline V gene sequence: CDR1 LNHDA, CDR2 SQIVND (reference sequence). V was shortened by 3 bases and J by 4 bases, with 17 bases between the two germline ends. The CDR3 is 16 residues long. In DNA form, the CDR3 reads TGTGCCAGTAGTATCTCGGCAGGTCCTAGCTCAGATACGCAGTATTTT. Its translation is CASSISAGPSSDTQYF.

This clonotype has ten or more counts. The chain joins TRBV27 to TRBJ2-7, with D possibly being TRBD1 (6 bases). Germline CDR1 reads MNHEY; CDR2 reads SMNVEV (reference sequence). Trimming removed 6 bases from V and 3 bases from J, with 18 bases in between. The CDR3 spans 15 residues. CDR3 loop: CASSQIQGNLYEQYF. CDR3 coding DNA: TGTGCCAGCAGCCAAATCCAGGGGAACCTCTACGAGCAGTACTTC.

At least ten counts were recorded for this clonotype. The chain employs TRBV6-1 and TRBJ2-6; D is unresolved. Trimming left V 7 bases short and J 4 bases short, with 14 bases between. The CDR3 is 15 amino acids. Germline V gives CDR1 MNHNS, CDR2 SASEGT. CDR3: CASTPSIQGANVLTF. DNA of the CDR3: TGTGCCAGCACGCCTTCCATACAGGGGGCCAACGTCCTGACTTTC.

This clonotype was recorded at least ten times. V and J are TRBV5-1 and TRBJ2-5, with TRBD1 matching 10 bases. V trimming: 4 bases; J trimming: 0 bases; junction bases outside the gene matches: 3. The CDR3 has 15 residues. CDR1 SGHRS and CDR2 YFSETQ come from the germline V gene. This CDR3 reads CASSTGQGDQETQYF. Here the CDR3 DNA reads TGCGCCAGCAGCACAGGACAGGGGGACCAAGAGACCCAGTACTTC. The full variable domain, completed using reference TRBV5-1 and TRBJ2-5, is KAGVTQTPRYLIKTRGQQVTLSCSPISGHRSVSWYQQTPGQGLQFLFEYFSETQRNKGNFPGRFSGRQFSNSRSEMNVSTLELGDSALYLCASSTGQGDQETQYFGPGTRLLVL.

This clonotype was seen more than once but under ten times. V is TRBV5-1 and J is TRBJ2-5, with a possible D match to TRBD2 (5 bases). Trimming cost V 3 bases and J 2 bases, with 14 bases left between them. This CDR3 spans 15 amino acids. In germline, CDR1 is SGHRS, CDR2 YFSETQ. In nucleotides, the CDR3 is TGCGCCAGCAGCTCCCGTGCGAGGACTCAAGAGACCCAGTACTTC. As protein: CASSSRARTQETQYF.